These 17 T cell receptor beta chains were sequenced from one sample in a study of T-cell memory formation after mild COVID-19. TCRdb used MiXCR to reprocess the 5' RACE reads, holding one entry per CDR3 protein. The data hold more than 450,000 distinct CDR3 sequences, with over 15% observed a single time. The specimen was PBMCs or a T cell subset sorted from them (not recorded which). The receptors originated from an adult woman who had mild COVID-19 (a few samples of this study predate the infection). Cell type and time point are not known.

Only a few counts were recorded for this clonotype. V usage is TRBV5-1 and J usage is TRBJ1-1; no definite D call. The CDR3 consists of 21 residues. Germline CDR1 and CDR2: SGHRS and YFSETQ. Deletions cut 0 bases from V and 0 bases from J, with 27 bases between. The DNA of the CDR3 is TGCGCCAGCAGCTTGGTGAGTCAGGTCCAGGACCGTTATGTCATGAACACTGAAGCTTTCTTT. Translation gives CASSLVSQVQDRYVMNTEAFF.

This clonotype was recorded a few times. The chain joins TRBV7-9 to TRBJ2-1, with a possible D match to TRBD1 (5 bases). Germline assignment: CDR1 SEHNR and CDR2 FQNEAQ (reference sequence). V lost 5 bases and J 16 bases, leaving 21 bases between the germline ends. The CDR3 length is 13 residues. CDR3 coding DNA: TGTGCCAGCAGCCCATCGGACAAGCAGCATTATTTCTTC. It translates to CASSPSDKQHYFF.

The chain is built from TRBV24-1 and TRBJ2-7, with a weak D call TRBD1 (5 bases). Germline V lookup: CDR1 KGHDR, CDR2 SFDVKD. V lost 2 bases to trimming and J lost 6 bases, with 10 bases between them. The CDR3 is 13 residues long. This chain's CDR3 is CATSDSQGFEQYF. The CDR3 DNA follows: TGTGCCACCAGTGATTCTCAGGGTTTCGAGCAGTACTTC.

This chain links TRBV18 with TRBJ1-1; D not certain. The CDR3 sequence is 15 residues long. The germline V and J ends were trimmed by 6 bases and 1 base, with 15 bases remaining between them. The germline CDR1 and CDR2 sequences are KGHSH and LQKENI. CDR3 DNA: TGTGCCAGCTCCCCCCCCCAACCTGGGAACACTGAAGCTTTCTTT. Its protein is CASSPPQPGNTEAFF.

The rearrangement links TRBV12-3 or TRBV12-4 to TRBJ1-2; 7 nucleotides align to TRBD1. V lost 3 bases to trimming and J lost 6 bases; unmatched junction nucleotides: 1. The CDR3 is 12 amino acids. CDR3 in amino acids: CASSFDRDGYTF. Written as DNA, the CDR3 is TGTGCCAGCAGTTTTGACAGGGATGGCTACACCTTC.

This clonotype was seen a few times. The chain uses TRBV12-3 or TRBV12-4 and TRBJ2-7; D is possibly TRBD1 (6 bases). This CDR3 comprises 17 residues. V dropped 2 bases and J dropped 3 bases, with 20 bases sitting between them. Here the CDR3 reads CASSLQGYRQQGYEQYF. The CDR3 bases are TGTGCCAGCAGTTTACAGGGGTACCGCCAGCAAGGCTACGAGCAGTACTTC.

The sample holds many counts of this clonotype. This chain connects TRBV9 to TRBJ2-4; possible D gene TRBD2, 6 bases. This CDR3 comprises 16 residues. The germline V and J ends were trimmed by 4 bases and 5 bases, with 19 bases remaining between them. Germline V gene sequence: CDR1 SGDLS, CDR2 YYNGEE. This CDR3 is CASSPNYGGWQNIQYF. Here the CDR3 DNA reads TGTGCCAGCAGCCCGAATTACGGAGGGTGGCAAAACATTCAGTACTTC.

This clonotype was observed at least ten times. This sequence joins TRBV4-1 and TRBJ2-7; 8 bases match TRBD1. The germline V gene has CDR1 MGHRA and CDR2 YSYEKL. There are 15 residues in the CDR3. The V segment lost 2 bases and the J segment 3 bases; nucleotides outside the gene matches: 6. In DNA, the CDR3 is TGCGCCAGCAGCCAAACGGGACAGGTTGACTACGAGCAGTACTTC. It codes for CASSQTGQVDYEQYF.

The chain combines TRBV5-1 with TRBJ2-3; 9 nucleotides align to TRBD1. CDR3 length: 14 residues. Losses at the gene ends were 3 bases for V and 6 bases for J; bases not matched to a gene: 5. CDR1 and CDR2 (germline): SGHRS, YFSETQ. The CDR3: CASSSSDRGDTQYF. DNA of the CDR3: TGCGCCAGCAGCTCCTCCGACAGGGGGGATACGCAGTATTTT. Supplemented by reference TRBV5-1 and TRBJ2-3, the full variable domain reads KAGVTQTPRYLIKTRGQQVTLSCSPISGHRSVSWYQQTPGQGLQFLFEYFSETQRNKGNFPGRFSGRQFSNSRSEMNVSTLELGDSALYLCASSSSDRGDTQYFGPGTRLTVL.

This chain uses TRBV6-5 with TRBJ2-2, with 9 positions matching TRBD1. This CDR3 spans 14 amino acids. V trimming: 7 bases; J trimming: 7 bases; junction bases outside the gene matches: 7. Germline assignment: CDR1 MNHEY and CDR2 SVGAGI. The CDR3 reads CASNMGQGVGELFF. In nucleotides, the CDR3 is TGTGCCAGCAACATGGGACAGGGAGTCGGGGAGCTGTTTTTT.

The CDR3 DNA reads as TGCGCCAGCAGCATCGGGACGGCCGGGTCCTTGAGTGGCTACACCTTC. This sequence encodes CASSIGTAGSLSGYTF. This sequence joins TRBV5-1 and TRBJ1-2; maybe TRBD1 (5 bases). CDR3 length: 16 amino acids. The V end was cut by 4 bases, the J end by 7 bases, with 23 bases between. Looked up from germline, CDR1 is SGHRS and CDR2 is YFSETQ.

This clonotype was counted between two and nine times. The chain carries TRBV5-1 and TRBJ2-7; TRBD1 aligns across 10 bases. Losses at the gene ends were 0 bases for V and 2 bases for J; bases not matched to a gene: 8. The CDR3 has 17 amino acids. Germline V CDR1 and CDR2: SGHRS, YFSETQ. DNA for the CDR3: TGCGCCAGCAGCTTGGGGGACAGGGGTTACAGAGCCTACGAGCAGTACTTC. Translated, it gives CASSLGDRGYRAYEQYF.

The CDR3 sequence is CASSYSAGRYEQYF. In DNA, the CDR3 is TGTGCCAGCAGTTACTCCGCAGGGCGGTACGAGCAGTACTTC. The chain is built from TRBV6-2 or TRBV6-3 and TRBJ2-7; D perhaps matches TRBD1 (5 bases). Trimming cost V 0 bases and J 4 bases, with 10 bases left between them. The germline V gene encodes CDR1 MNHEY and CDR2 SVGEGT. The CDR3 has 14 amino acids.

This clonotype was detected only a few times. This chain joins TRBV7-8 and TRBJ2-5, with D perhaps TRBD1 (6 bases). CDR1 and CDR2 from the germline V gene are SGHVS and FQNEAQ. Trimming pared 4 bases from V and 5 bases from J, leaving 20 bases between. There are 16 residues in the CDR3. Here the CDR3 DNA reads TGTGCCAGCAGCTGGGTCAACCTCAGGGGAGCGGAGACCCAGTACTTC. As protein: CASSWVNLRGAETQYF.

The CDR3 coding sequence is TGTGCCACCACTAGGGTGGGTAGCGGGGGATGGAATGAGCAGTTCTTC. It translates to CATTRVGSGGWNEQFF. This sequence joins TRBV6-2 or TRBV6-3 and TRBJ2-1, with 9 positions matching TRBD2. The CDR3 length is 16 residues. CDR1 MNHEY and CDR2 SVGEGT come from the germline V gene. V lost 10 bases to trimming and J lost 7 bases; unmatched junction nucleotides: 17.

The chain carries TRBV12-3 or TRBV12-4 and TRBJ2-7; the D gene is possibly TRBD1 (5 bases). V was clipped by 0 bases and J by 6 bases, with 9 bases between them. This CDR3 is built from 13 residues. Here the CDR3 reads CASSLASTGEQYF. The CDR3 nucleotides read TGTGCCAGCAGTTTAGCCAGCACAGGCGAGCAGTACTTC.

In this sample, this clonotype turned up a few times. V usage is TRBV4-2 and J usage is TRBJ1-2; D unresolved. Looked up from germline, CDR1 is LGHNA and CDR2 is YNFKEQ. V was clipped by 6 bases and J by 2 bases, with 10 bases between them. CDR3 length equals 13 residues. This CDR3 is CASSSLGNYGYTF. The DNA for the CDR3 is TGTGCCAGCAGTTCTCTCGGGAACTATGGCTACACCTTC.